Shown below are 30 T cell receptor beta chains from a single sample sequenced in a study of long-term antiretroviral therapy in people with HIV. Researchers ran immunoSEQ v3.0 at survey level. Repertoires were generated with immunoSEQ multiplex PCR, while TCRdb's copy carries only in-frame clones and drops some. The table includes about 24,000 clones, approximately 84% detected once. Material: unsorted PBMCs, obtained 5.9 years after starting antiretroviral therapy. The origin of the receptors is a young man with HIV.

This clone was seen once. The rearrangement links TRBV7-2 to TRBJ2-2; TRBD2 is a possible D gene (6 bases). Germline V CDR1 and CDR2: SGHTA, FQGNSA. The CDR3 is 17 residues long. The V end lost 4 bases, the J end lost 1 base, and 16 bases lay between the germline ends. CDR3 bases: TGTGCCAGCAGCTCCCGTGCTGGGGGAGGGAACACCGGGGAGCTGTTTTTT. Its translation: CASSSRAGGGNTGELFF.

The V gene is TRBV13, the J gene TRBJ2-3; a weak D match, TRBD2 (5 bases). There are 15 residues in the CDR3. Germline lookup yields CDR1 PRHDT and CDR2 FYEKMQ (reference sequence). Deletions cut 4 bases from V and 0 bases from J, with 11 bases between. The CDR3 loop is CASSSDLSSTDTQYF. The CDR3 DNA reads as TGTGCCAGCAGCTCGGACTTATCTAGCACAGATACGCAGTATTTT.

The rearrangement joins TRBV25-1 to TRBJ1-3, with 7 nucleotides matching TRBD1. The CDR3 loop spans 16 amino acids. The V gene end was trimmed by 2 bases and the J gene end by 2 bases; junction bases not matched to a gene: 6. Looked up from germline, CDR1 is MGHDK and CDR2 is SYGVNS. The CDR3 bases are TGTGCCAGCAGTGAAGACAGGGATCAAGCTGGAAACACCATATATTTT. Residues: CASSEDRDQAGNTIYF.

This CDR3 is CAITSSGLAGGETQYF. CDR3 sequence (DNA): TGTGCCATCACTTCGTCCGGACTAGCGGGAGGGGAGACCCAGTACTTC. The rearrangement joins TRBV10-3 to TRBJ2-5; TRBD2 agrees at 15 bases. Germline CDR1 ENHRY, CDR2 SYGVKD. This CDR3 region has 16 residues. After removal of 7 bases from V and 5 bases from J, the junction contained 8 bases not matched to a gene.

The rearrangement joins TRBV4-2 to TRBJ1-5; 7 positions agree with TRBD1. Trimming cost V 4 bases and J 5 bases; bases outside gene matches: 8. The CDR3 length is 15 residues. The germline gives CDR1 LGHNA, CDR2 YNFKEQ. CDR3 bases: TGTGCCAGCAGCCTTGGGAAGGGGGCGGATCAGCCCCAGCATTTT. Translated, it gives CASSLGKGADQPQHF.

V usage is TRBV5-6 and J usage is TRBJ2-6, with 10 bases matching TRBD1. Germline V gene data show CDR1 as SGHDT and CDR2 as YYEEEE. CDR3 length: 19 residues. Losses at the gene ends were 4 bases for V and 4 bases for J; bases not matched to a gene: 14. The CDR3: CASSSKRPGTGAGANVLTF. For the CDR3, the DNA is TGTGCCAGCAGCAGTAAGAGGCCAGGGACAGGGGCGGGGGCCAACGTCCTGACTTTC.

This clone was picked up a small number of times. The rearrangement uses TRBV20-1 and TRBJ1-1; D unresolved. V lost 7 bases and J lost 5, with 11 bases in between. The CDR3 is 11 amino acids. Germline V CDR1 and CDR2: DFQATT, SNEGSKA (reference sequence). Written as DNA, the CDR3 is TGCAGTGGCAGGCGGGAAACTGAAGCTTTCTTT. Its translation: CSGRRETEAFF.

This chain links TRBV7-8 with TRBJ2-7, with TRBD2 as a possible D gene (5 bases). This CDR3 spans 16 amino acids. The germline gives CDR1 SGHVS, CDR2 FQNEAQ. V lost 0 bases and J 0 bases, leaving 12 bases between the germline ends. CDR3 loop: CASSLARAASSYEQYF. The CDR3 DNA is TGTGCCAGCAGCTTAGCGCGGGCAGCTAGCTCCTACGAGCAGTACTTC.

The chain links TRBV28 to TRBJ2-7; possibly TRBD1 for D (6 bases). The ends were cut back, 1 base at V and 3 bases at J, with 13 bases in the middle. Looked up from germline, CDR1 is MDHEN and CDR2 is SYDVKM. The CDR3 is 15 amino acids. CDR3 residues: CASSLYRDILYEQYF. The CDR3 DNA is TGTGCCAGCAGTTTATACCGGGACATACTCTACGAGCAGTACTTC.

The rearrangement uses TRBV6-5 and TRBJ2-7; D is unclear. Between the trimmed V and J ends, which lost 0 bases and 3 bases, there was a span of 15 bases. CDR3 length equals 16 residues. Germline CDR1 and CDR2: MNHEY and SVGAGI. The CDR3 DNA follows: TGTGCCAGCAGTTACTCGCGCGGAGAAGTTGGCTACGAGCAGTACTTC. Protein: CASSYSRGEVGYEQYF.

The chain is built from TRBV7-2 and TRBJ1-4, with D perhaps matching TRBD1 (5 bases). This CDR3 is built from 15 residues. From germline, CDR1 is SGHTA and CDR2 FQGNSA. Trimming cost V 1 base and J 8 bases, with 14 bases left between them. The CDR3 DNA sequence: TGTGCCAGCAGCTTAGGTCTCGGGGGGTCGGAAAAACTGTTTTTT. This sequence encodes CASSLGLGGSEKLFF.

This rearrangement joins TRBV11-1 to TRBJ2-4; D gene unclear. The V end was cut by 1 base, the J end by 8 bases, with 12 bases between. The CDR3 length is 14 residues. Germline lookup yields CDR1 SGHAT and CDR2 FQDESV (reference sequence). DNA for the CDR3: TGTGCCAGCAGCTTAGGGCCTGTTGGGGACATTCAGTACTTC. Translation: CASSLGPVGDIQYF.

The rearrangement uses TRBV11-2 and TRBJ2-5; 8 positions match TRBD1. Trimming cost V 6 bases and J 5 bases; bases outside gene matches: 14. The length of the CDR3 is 16 residues. The germline V gene has CDR1 SGHAT and CDR2 FQNNGV. The chain's CDR3 is CASSSGQVKEGETQYF. The CDR3 bases are TGTGCCAGCAGTTCGGGACAGGTCAAGGAGGGCGAGACCCAGTACTTC.

The chain links TRBV27 to TRBJ1-2; unclear D gene. V was clipped by 3 bases and J by 6 bases, with 17 bases between them. The CDR3 is 15 amino acids. Germline V CDR1 and CDR2: MNHEY, SMNVEV (reference sequence). CDR3: CASSLGGPRRDGYTF. CDR3 DNA sequence: TGTGCCAGCAGTTTGGGAGGGCCCCGGCGGGATGGCTACACCTTC.

The rearrangement links TRBV30 to TRBJ2-5; no firm D call. The CDR3 extends over 12 amino acids. Trimming left V 1 base short and J 5 bases short, with 8 bases between. CDR1 GTSNPN and CDR2 SVGIG come from the germline V gene (reference sequence). The CDR3 reads CAWSDRAETQYF. The CDR3 coding sequence is TGTGCCTGGAGTGATCGAGCGGAGACCCAGTACTTC.

V gene TRBV27 combines with J gene TRBJ2-7; 8 nucleotides match TRBD2. The V gene end was trimmed by 2 bases and the J gene end by 2 bases; junction bases not matched to a gene: 8. Germline V gene sequence: CDR1 MNHEY, CDR2 SMNVEV (reference sequence). CDR3 size: 16 residues. This chain's CDR3 is CASSLGSGGVPYEQYF. Written as DNA, the CDR3 is TGTGCCAGCAGTTTAGGGTCGGGGGGGGTCCCCTACGAGCAGTACTTC.

The rearrangement uses TRBV15 and TRBJ1-1; D perhaps matches TRBD1 (6 bases). Trimming pared 3 bases from V and 0 bases from J, leaving 8 bases between. This CDR3 contains 14 residues. Per the germline V gene, CDR1 is LNHNV and CDR2 is YYDKDF (reference sequence). The CDR3 loop is CATSRGQLNTEAFF. The CDR3 region has the DNA TGTGCCACCAGCAGGGGACAACTGAACACTGAAGCTTTCTTT.

This clone was seen a single time. The V gene is TRBV5-8, the J gene TRBJ1-2; no firm D call. Trimming took off 4 bases at V and 4 bases at J, with 11 bases between the two ends. The CDR3 covers 13 residues. From germline, CDR1 is SGHTS and CDR2 YDEGEE. The CDR3 DNA is TGTGCCAGCAGCCATAGCGGCCCCTATGGCTACACCTTC. Protein product: CASSHSGPYGYTF.

This clone was recorded only once. The rearrangement links TRBV11-2 to TRBJ2-7; D is ambiguous. The V end lost 1 base, the J end lost 2 bases, and 9 bases lay between the germline ends. Per germline, CDR1 SGHAT and CDR2 FQNNGV. The CDR3 length is 14 residues. CDR3 amino acids: CASSLGVVAYEQYF. CDR3 in DNA: TGTGCCAGCAGCTTAGGTGTGGTAGCCTACGAGCAGTACTTC.

This chain connects TRBV27 to TRBJ2-7, with 10 bases that match TRBD2. The CDR3 covers 18 residues. The germline gives CDR1 MNHEY, CDR2 SMNVEV (reference sequence). The J segment lost 2 bases and the V segment lost 11 bases, leaving 21 bases of the junction unmatched. CDR3 region: CAGQIWTSGASSPYEQYF. CDR3 in DNA: TGTGCCGGCCAGATATGGACTAGCGGAGCCTCAAGTCCCTACGAGCAGTACTTC.

This clone was counted between two and nine times. The chain combines TRBV5-1 with TRBJ2-2; weak D call: TRBD2 (6 bases). This CDR3 is built from 14 residues. V was clipped by 1 base and J by 7 bases, with 11 bases between them. CDR1 and CDR2 from the germline V gene are SGHRS and YFSETQ. CDR3 DNA sequence: TGCGCCAGCAGCTTGTGGGAGGTTGGCGGGGAGCTGTTTTTT. This sequence encodes CASSLWEVGGELFF.

This chain links TRBV14 with TRBJ1-2; 11 nucleotides line up with TRBD1. With 5 bases clipped from V and 8 bases from J, the junction kept 7 bases outside the gene matches. The CDR3 spans 14 residues. Germline CDR1 and CDR2: SGHDN and FVKESK. The CDR3 spells CASSAGQGARGYTF. Written as DNA, the CDR3 is TGTGCCAGCAGCGCTGGACAGGGGGCGCGGGGCTACACCTTC.

V and J are TRBV7-2 and TRBJ1-5, with a tentative D call TRBD1 (5 bases). The length of the CDR3 is 15 residues. Germline loops: CDR1 SGHTA, CDR2 FQGNSA. Deletions cut 3 bases from V and 4 bases from J, with 13 bases between. Written as DNA, the CDR3 is TGTGCCAGCAGCTTTCTCCAGGGCCCTAATCAGCCCCAGCATTTT. This sequence encodes CASSFLQGPNQPQHF.

This sequence joins TRBV27 and TRBJ1-2; no definite D call. Germline V gives CDR1 MNHEY, CDR2 SMNVEV (reference sequence). This CDR3 region has 13 residues. The V and J ends lost 2 bases and 3 bases respectively, with 7 bases between them. The CDR3 here is CASSLGSDYGYTF. The CDR3, as DNA: TGTGCCAGCAGTTTAGGCAGCGACTATGGCTACACCTTC.

The chain has TRBV15 and TRBJ2-5; the D is unclear. CDR3 length: 13 amino acids. V dropped 7 bases and J dropped 1 base, with 10 bases sitting between them. Per germline, CDR1 LNHNV and CDR2 YYDKDF (reference sequence). CDR3 sequence: CATTHRAQETQYF. CDR3 coding DNA: TGTGCCACCACCCACCGGGCCCAAGAGACCCAGTACTTC.

The V gene is TRBV19, the J gene TRBJ1-1, with D possibly matching TRBD1 (5 bases). The CDR3 loop spans 15 amino acids. The germline V gene has CDR1 LNHDA and CDR2 SQIVND (reference sequence). V shed 6 bases and J shed 0 bases, with 14 bases lying between them. CDR3 loop: CASRGLLELNTEAFF. The CDR3 coding sequence is TGTGCCAGTAGGGGACTTTTGGAGTTGAACACTGAAGCTTTCTTT.

The rearrangement joins TRBV5-4 to TRBJ1-6; 8 bases fit TRBD1. Germline lookup yields CDR1 SGHNT and CDR2 YYREEE (reference sequence). Germline trimming cut 4 bases from V and 9 bases from J; bases unmatched to any gene: 9. This CDR3 region has 15 residues. The CDR3 protein is CASSISGTGRSPLHF. The CDR3 DNA is TGTGCCAGCAGCATTTCCGGGACAGGTCGTTCACCCCTCCACTTT. Full variable domain (outside the CDR3, taken from reference TRBV5-4 and TRBJ1-6): ETGVTQSPTHLIKTRGQQVTLRCSSQSGHNTVSWYQQALGQGPQFIFQYYREEENGRGNFPPRFSGLQFPNYSSELNVNALELDDSALYLCASSISGTGRSPLHFGNGTRLTVT.

The chain employs TRBV21-1 and TRBJ2-7; the table calls TRBD1, which could not be checked here. TRBV21-1 represents a pseudogene. The CDR3 covers 14 residues. CDR3 protein: CASSSDTNSYEQYF. The CDR3 DNA reads TGTGCCAGCAGCAGCGACACGAACTCCTACGAGCAGTACTTC.

The chain has TRBV4-1 and TRBJ1-1; D might be TRBD1 (5 bases). The CDR3 is made up of 15 amino acids. The germline V gene has CDR1 MGHRA and CDR2 YSYEKL. V lost 3 bases and J 0 bases, leaving 11 bases between the germline ends. As DNA, the CDR3 is TGCGCCAGCAGCCATCCCGGGGACTTGAACACTGAAGCTTTCTTT. This codes for CASSHPGDLNTEAFF.

The genes are TRBV4-2 and TRBJ2-2; TRBD1 agrees at 8 bases. Germline V gene lookup returns CDR1 LGHNA and CDR2 YNFKEQ. Germline trimming cut 3 bases from V and 4 bases from J; bases unmatched to any gene: 7. CDR3 size: 16 residues. The DNA for the CDR3 is TGTGCCAGCAGCCACCGCTCAGGGGGCGGCACCGGGGAGCTGTTTTTT. Encoded protein: CASSHRSGGGTGELFF.